One sample yielded the 28 T cell receptor beta chains listed below, sequenced in a study of early T cells in non-severe SARS-CoV-2 infection. TCRdb used MiXCR to reprocess the 5' RACE reads, holding one entry per CDR3 protein. The table includes 100,000 to 130,000 distinct CDR3 sequences, 11% detected once. Sequenced: whole blood. The receptors were sampled from an adult who was a healthcare worker with PCR-confirmed SARS-CoV-2 infection or an uninfected control (not recorded which).

The V gene is TRBV12-3 or TRBV12-4, the J gene TRBJ2-7, with D tentatively TRBD1 or TRBD2 (5 bases each). The CDR3 has 15 residues. Trimming left V 6 bases short and J 0 bases short, with 15 bases between. The CDR3 nucleotides are TGTGCCAGCAGCCGGGGACGGATCGGCTCCTACGAGCAGTACTTC. Translated, it gives CASSRGRIGSYEQYF.

The chain employs TRBV5-1 and TRBJ2-5; TRBD2 aligns across 8 bases. The CDR3 is made up of 15 amino acids. V was pared by 6 bases and J by 5 bases, with 12 bases of the junction left unmatched. Germline-derived CDR1 and CDR2 are SGHRS and YFSETQ. As DNA, the CDR3 is TGCGCCAGCAATCCCGGACAGCCGGGGGGGGAGACCCAGTACTTC. Protein product: CASNPGQPGGETQYF.

The chain uses TRBV5-4 and TRBJ2-1; D not resolved. Germline CDR1 reads SGHNT; CDR2 reads YYREEE (reference sequence). Trimming removed 2 bases from V and 5 bases from J, with 14 bases in between. The CDR3 length is 15 residues. The CDR3 DNA sequence: TGTGCCAGCAGCTTCTATTTAGCACCTAACAATGAGCAGTTCTTC. This gives the protein CASSFYLAPNNEQFF.

This sequence joins TRBV11-2 and TRBJ2-7, with D possibly called TRBD1 or TRBD2 (5 bases each). The CDR3 contains 15 residues. Per the germline V gene, CDR1 is SGHAT and CDR2 is FQNNGV. Between the trimmed V and J ends, which lost 0 bases and 2 bases, there was a span of 11 bases. The CDR3 nucleotides are TGTGCCAGCAGCTTAGAAAGGGGAGCTCCCTACGAGCAGTACTTC. This gives the protein CASSLERGAPYEQYF. The full variable domain, its missing parts supplied by reference TRBV11-2 and TRBJ2-7, is EAGVAQSPRYKIIEKRQSVAFWCNPISGHATLYWYQQILGQGPKLLIQFQNNGVVDDSQLPKDRFSAERLKGVDSTLKIQPAKLEDSAVYLCASSLERGAPYEQYFGPGTRLTVT.

This clonotype was counted ten times or more. This chain connects TRBV28 to TRBJ2-1; TRBD2 agrees at 7 bases. The CDR3 loop spans 15 amino acids. Germline V gives CDR1 MDHEN, CDR2 SYDVKM. With V trimmed by 2 bases and J by 6 bases, 7 bases remained unmatched. The CDR3 nucleotides are TGTGCCAGCAGTTTAGGGGTGGGAGGGACCAATGAGCAGTTCTTC. Its protein is CASSLGVGGTNEQFF.

This clonotype was counted ten times or more. The chain combines TRBV10-3 with TRBJ2-7; 8 positions match TRBD2. This CDR3 has 15 amino acids. In germline, CDR1 is ENHRY, CDR2 SYGVKD. The J segment lost 3 bases and the V segment lost 3 bases, leaving 7 bases of the junction unmatched. CDR3 bases: TGTGCCATCAGTGATTTCGGGCGGGAGGTCTACGAGCAGTACTTC. It codes for CAISDFGREVYEQYF.

This clonotype was counted many times. The chain uses TRBV7-9 and TRBJ2-3, with 7 bases lining up with TRBD2. V trimming: 5 bases; J trimming: 8 bases; junction bases outside the gene matches: 4. The CDR3 contains 12 residues. CDR1 and CDR2 from the germline V gene are SEHNR and FQNEAQ (reference sequence). This CDR3 is CASSRDYPTQYF. In DNA form, the CDR3 reads TGTGCCAGCAGCCGGGACTACCCTACGCAGTATTTT.

J is TRBJ2-5 and V is TRBV15; D is uncertain. Deletions cut 5 bases from V and 5 bases from J, with 6 bases between. Germline CDR1 is LNHNV and CDR2 is YYDKDF (reference sequence). This CDR3 has 11 residues. The CDR3 DNA is TGTGCCACCAGCGTCGGGGAGACCCAGTACTTC. This gives the protein CATSVGETQYF.

This clonotype was observed at least ten times. CDR3 amino acids: CASSSGDGNQPQHF. The CDR3 DNA sequence: TGCGCCAGCAGCTCGGGTGATGGCAATCAGCCCCAGCATTTT. The chain links TRBV5-1 to TRBJ1-5, with D unresolved. Germline CDR1 SGHRS, CDR2 YFSETQ. V lost 3 bases and J lost 2, with 9 bases in between. The CDR3 totals 14 residues.

This clonotype was found many times. This chain links TRBV7-3 with TRBJ1-2, with 11 nucleotides matching TRBD1. The CDR3 has 14 amino acids. V trimming: 2 bases; J trimming: 6 bases; junction bases outside the gene matches: 2. The V gene's germline CDR1 is SGHTA and CDR2 FQGTGA. The CDR3: CASSLGQGADGYTF. The CDR3 nucleotides are TGTGCCAGCAGCTTAGGACAGGGGGCAGATGGCTACACCTTC.

Regarding this clonotype: The junction departs from germline at one end; a sequencing error may be responsible. This CDR3 is CAGSPGPDSTYEQYF. The CDR3 DNA follows: TGTGCCGGCAGCCCGGGACCGGACAGTACCTACGAGCAGTACTTC. The genes are TRBV7-6 and TRBJ2-7; maybe TRBD1 (6 bases). Germline V gene sequence: CDR1 SGHVS, CDR2 FNYEAQ. The CDR3 spans 15 residues.

The gene calls are TRBV28 and TRBJ2-7; 7 bases map to TRBD2. The germline CDR1 and CDR2 sequences are MDHEN and SYDVKM. This CDR3 has 13 amino acids. Losses at the gene ends were 7 bases for V and 6 bases for J; bases not matched to a gene: 9. Written as DNA, the CDR3 is TGTGCCAGCACTCCAATCGGGAGGTCCGAGCAGTACTTC. Translating it yields CASTPIGRSEQYF.

This clonotype was recorded many times. The chain couples TRBV7-8 to TRBJ2-3, with 12 bases aligning to TRBD1. The CDR3 has 17 residues. Germline CDR1 and CDR2: SGHVS and FQNEAQ. With 5 bases clipped from V and 1 base from J, the junction kept 7 bases outside the gene matches. The CDR3: CASSKGTGGVRTDTQYF. The CDR3 nucleotides read TGTGCCAGCAGCAAAGGGACAGGGGGCGTCCGCACAGATACGCAGTATTTT.

This clonotype was seen at least ten times. The chain carries TRBV7-6 and TRBJ2-1, with 7 bases lining up with TRBD2. The CDR3 runs 17 residues. The J segment lost 0 bases and the V segment lost 2 bases, leaving 7 bases of the junction unmatched. CDR1 SGHVS and CDR2 FNYEAQ come from the germline V gene. The CDR3 protein is CASSLTSALSSYNEQFF. CDR3 bases: TGTGCCAGCAGCTTAACTAGCGCCTTGAGCTCCTACAATGAGCAGTTCTTC. The full variable domain, rest sourced from reference TRBV7-6 and TRBJ2-1, is GAGVSQSPRYKVTKRGQDVALRCDPISGHVSLYWYRQALGQGPEFLTYFNYEAQQDKSGLPNDRFSAERPEGSISTLTIQRTEQRDSAMYRCASSLTSALSSYNEQFFGPGTRLTVL.

This clonotype was counted at least ten times. The rearrangement uses TRBV2 and TRBJ1-1; no definite D call. The CDR3 is 13 residues long. Per germline, CDR1 SNHLY and CDR2 FYNNEI. V gave up 4 bases and J gave up 0 bases, with 6 bases separating them. Here the CDR3 reads CASSAAVNTEAFF. The CDR3 DNA is TGTGCCAGCAGTGCGGCGGTGAACACTGAAGCTTTCTTT.

This clonotype was detected a few times. This rearrangement joins TRBV7-9 to TRBJ1-1, with 7 nucleotides matching TRBD1. The germline gives CDR1 SEHNR, CDR2 FQNEAQ (reference sequence). Trimming at V came to 5 bases and at J to 7 bases, leaving 7 bases not matched to a gene. The CDR3 covers 13 residues. CDR3 region: CASSPTGEFEAFF. CDR3 nucleotides: TGTGCCAGCAGCCCTACAGGGGAATTTGAAGCTTTCTTT.

The rearrangement uses TRBV12-3 or TRBV12-4 and TRBJ1-1, with 7 positions matching TRBD1. V lost 3 bases and J lost 4; bases outside the gene matches: 8. The CDR3 consists of 15 residues. The DNA for the CDR3 is TGTGCCAGCAGTTTTAGGGCAGGGGGGCGCACTGAAGCTTTCTTT. This encodes CASSFRAGGRTEAFF.

The chain links TRBV27 to TRBJ2-2; TRBD2 agrees at 9 bases. Germline trimming cut 1 base from V and 4 bases from J; bases unmatched to any gene: 4. Per the germline V gene, CDR1 is MNHEY and CDR2 is SMNVEV (reference sequence). This CDR3 is 16 amino acids long. CDR3 in DNA: TGTGCCAGCAGTTTATTTCCTAGCGGGACCACCGGGGAGCTGTTTTTT. This translates into CASSLFPSGTTGELFF.

The chain uses TRBV7-8 and TRBJ2-7, with 8 bases fitting TRBD2. Trimming at V came to 4 bases and at J to 6 bases, leaving 11 bases not matched to a gene. Looked up from germline, CDR1 is SGHVS and CDR2 is FQNEAQ. There are 15 residues in the CDR3. The CDR3 region is CASSSWVGGDGEQYF. The CDR3 region has the DNA TGTGCCAGCAGCTCTTGGGTCGGGGGGGACGGCGAGCAGTACTTC.

This clonotype has a count of ten or more. The V gene is TRBV7-3, the J gene TRBJ2-1; 12 bases map to TRBD2. Germline assignment: CDR1 SGHTA and CDR2 FQGTGA. V was pared by 2 bases and J by 5 bases, with 10 bases of the junction left unmatched. The CDR3 has 18 amino acids. CDR3 amino acids: CASSLGLAGKEGNNEQFF. The CDR3 nucleotides are TGTGCCAGCAGCTTAGGACTAGCGGGAAAGGAGGGTAACAATGAGCAGTTCTTC.

In this sample, this clonotype turned up many times. The rearrangement joins TRBV5-1 to TRBJ2-7; 8 bases fit TRBD2. CDR1 is SGHRS, CDR2 YFSETQ, per germline. This CDR3 spans 18 amino acids. The junction had 15 bases not matched to a gene; V was cut back by 3 bases and J by 1 base. The CDR3 region has the DNA TGCGCCAGCAGCTGGGGAACTAGCGGCCTATTCTCTTCCTACGAGCAGTACTTC. Amino acids: CASSWGTSGLFSSYEQYF. The whole variable domain, remainder taken from reference TRBV5-1 and TRBJ2-7, is KAGVTQTPRYLIKTRGQQVTLSCSPISGHRSVSWYQQTPGQGLQFLFEYFSETQRNKGNFPGRFSGRQFSNSRSEMNVSTLELGDSALYLCASSWGTSGLFSSYEQYFGPGTRLTVT.

There are many counts of this clonotype. The genes are TRBV10-3 and TRBJ2-5; possibly TRBD2 for D (6 bases). Germline CDR1 reads ENHRY; CDR2 reads SYGVKD. The V gene lost 0 bases and the J gene lost 5 bases, with 19 bases spanning the gap. The CDR3 is 17 residues long. The CDR3 reads CAISESLLQEGRETQYF. CDR3 DNA sequence: TGTGCCATCAGTGAGTCGCTTCTGCAGGAGGGACGGGAGACCCAGTACTTC.

This clonotype appeared a few times. The V gene is TRBV7-8, the J gene TRBJ2-2; D is possibly TRBD2 (7 bases). This CDR3 region has 16 residues. Trimming removed 5 bases from V and 7 bases from J, with 20 bases in between. The germline V gene has CDR1 SGHVS and CDR2 FQNEAQ. In nucleotides, the CDR3 is TGTGCCAGCAGCCCAACTGGGGGGGCGCAGCTCGGGGAGCTGTTTTTT. Amino acids: CASSPTGGAQLGELFF. The full variable domain, with the rest looked up from reference TRBV7-8 and TRBJ2-2, is GAGVSQSPRYKVAKRGQDVALRCDPISGHVSLFWYQQALGQGPEFLTYFQNEAQLDKSGLPSDRFFAERPEGSVSTLKIQRTQQEDSAVYLCASSPTGGAQLGELFFGEGSRLTVL.

The V and J genes are TRBV4-1 and TRBJ2-1, with TRBD2 identical over 7 bases. Germline V gene lookup returns CDR1 MGHRA and CDR2 YSYEKL. Losses at the gene ends were 5 bases for V and 3 bases for J; bases not matched to a gene: 10. The CDR3 runs 16 residues. This CDR3 reads CASSATREGLYNEQFF. Written as DNA, the CDR3 is TGCGCCAGCAGCGCGACGAGGGAGGGCCTCTACAATGAGCAGTTCTTC.

This clonotype was observed a handful of times. The gene calls are TRBV7-6 and TRBJ2-7, with 8 bases identical to TRBD2. Germline V gives CDR1 SGHVS, CDR2 FNYEAQ. J was trimmed by 6 bases and V by 1 base; bases with no gene match: 8. The CDR3 contains 15 residues. The CDR3 is CASSLGSSGSTEQYF. CDR3 sequence (DNA): TGTGCCAGCAGCTTAGGGTCCAGCGGGAGCACCGAGCAGTACTTC.

This clonotype was found many times. This chain links TRBV7-2 with TRBJ2-1; a possible D gene is TRBD1 (6 bases). V was pared by 2 bases and J by 6 bases, with 14 bases between. There are 15 residues in the CDR3. The germline V gene encodes CDR1 SGHTA and CDR2 FQGNSA. The CDR3 nucleotides are TGTGCCAGCAGCTTATTAGGGGGAGTTGGCAATGAGCAGTTCTTC. The encoded protein is CASSLLGGVGNEQFF.

The J gene is TRBJ2-4, the V gene TRBV27; D may be TRBD1 (6 bases). The CDR3 length is 15 residues. V was cut by 5 bases and J by 1 base, with 12 bases left in between. From germline, CDR1 is MNHEY and CDR2 SMNVEV (reference sequence). The CDR3 protein is CASSGGGGAKNIQYF. In DNA form, the CDR3 reads TGTGCCAGCAGTGGGGGCGGTGGGGCCAAAAACATTCAGTACTTC.

There are many counts of this clonotype. The chain carries TRBV5-1 and TRBJ2-5; perhaps TRBD1 as D (5 bases). The germline CDR1 and CDR2 sequences are SGHRS and YFSETQ. Trimming removed 3 bases at V and 2 bases at J, with 11 bases between. This CDR3 spans 14 amino acids. This CDR3 reads CASSSTGYQETQYF. CDR3 coding DNA: TGCGCCAGCAGCTCTACAGGATATCAAGAGACCCAGTACTTC.